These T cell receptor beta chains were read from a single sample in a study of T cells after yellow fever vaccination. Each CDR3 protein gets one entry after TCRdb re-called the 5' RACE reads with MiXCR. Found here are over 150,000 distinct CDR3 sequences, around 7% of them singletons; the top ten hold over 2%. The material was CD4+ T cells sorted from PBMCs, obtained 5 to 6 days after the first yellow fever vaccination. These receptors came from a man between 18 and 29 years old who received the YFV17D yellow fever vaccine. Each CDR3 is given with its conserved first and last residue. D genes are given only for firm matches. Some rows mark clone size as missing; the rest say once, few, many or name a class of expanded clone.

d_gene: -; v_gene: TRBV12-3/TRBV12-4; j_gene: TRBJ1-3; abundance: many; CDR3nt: TGTGCCAGCAGTTTCCGGACTGGAAACACCATATATTTT; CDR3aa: CASSFRTGNTIYF
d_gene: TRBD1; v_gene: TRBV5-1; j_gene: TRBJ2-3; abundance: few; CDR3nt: TGCGCCAGCAGCCAGGGACAGGCAGGGTCCGGGGTCACAGATACGCAGTATTTT; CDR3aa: CASSQGQAGSGVTDTQYF
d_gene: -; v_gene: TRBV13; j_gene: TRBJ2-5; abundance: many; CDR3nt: TGTGCCAGCAGCTTACGGGCAGGGTGGCAAGAGACCCAGTACTTC; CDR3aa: CASSLRAGWQETQYF
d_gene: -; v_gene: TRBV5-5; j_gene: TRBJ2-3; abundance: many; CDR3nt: TGTGCCAGCAGCTTGGTGAAGAGCACAGATACGCAGTATTTT; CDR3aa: CASSLVKSTDTQYF
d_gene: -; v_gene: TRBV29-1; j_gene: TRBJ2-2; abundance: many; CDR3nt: TGCAGCGTTGAAGATGGAGGGAACACCGGGGAGCTGTTTTTT; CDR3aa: CSVEDGGNTGELFF
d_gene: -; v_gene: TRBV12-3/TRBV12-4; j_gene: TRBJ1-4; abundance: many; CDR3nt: TGTGCCAGCAGCCCCCGGCCGGGGAATGAAAAACTGTTTTTT; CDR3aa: CASSPRPGNEKLFF
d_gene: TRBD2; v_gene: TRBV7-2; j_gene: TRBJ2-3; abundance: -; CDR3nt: TGTGCCAGCAGCTTAGTGGGGACTAGCGGGGGTGGGGCGCAGTATTTT; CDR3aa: CASSLVGTSGGGAQYF
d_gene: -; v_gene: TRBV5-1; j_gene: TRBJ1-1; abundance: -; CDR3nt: TGCGCCAGCAGCTGGTACCTGAACACTGAAGCTTTCTTT; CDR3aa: CASSWYLNTEAFF
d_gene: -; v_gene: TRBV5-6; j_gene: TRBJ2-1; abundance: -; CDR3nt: TGTGCCAGCAGCCACGACGTCGGGAATGAGCAGTTCTTC; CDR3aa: CASSHDVGNEQFF
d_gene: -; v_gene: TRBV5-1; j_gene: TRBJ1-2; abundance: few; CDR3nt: TGCGCCAGCAGCCCTGGACGGACCCGCCTAGGAGGCTACACCTTC; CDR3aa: CASSPGRTRLGGYTF
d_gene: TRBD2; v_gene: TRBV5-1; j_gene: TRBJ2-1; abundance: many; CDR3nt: TGCGCCAGCAGCGTCGGGACTAGCGGGGGGAATGAGCAGTTCTTC; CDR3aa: CASSVGTSGGNEQFF
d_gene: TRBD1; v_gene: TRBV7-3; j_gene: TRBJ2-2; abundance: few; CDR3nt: TGTGCCAGCAGCACCCGGACAGGGATCACCGGGGAGCTGTTTTTT; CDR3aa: CASSTRTGITGELFF
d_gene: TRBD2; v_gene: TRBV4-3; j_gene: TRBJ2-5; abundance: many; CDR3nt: TGCGCCAGCAGCCCCACTCGGGGGGGCCGAGAGACCCAGTACTTC; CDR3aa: CASSPTRGGRETQYF
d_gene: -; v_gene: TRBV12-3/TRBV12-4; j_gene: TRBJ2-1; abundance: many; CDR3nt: TGTGCCAGCGCCTACAATGAGCAGTTCTTC; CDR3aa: CASAYNEQFF
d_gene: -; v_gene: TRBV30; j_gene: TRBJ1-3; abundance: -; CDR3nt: TGTGCCTGGAGAAAGGGTATGGTAGCTGGAAACACCATATATTTT; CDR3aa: CAWRKGMVAGNTIYF
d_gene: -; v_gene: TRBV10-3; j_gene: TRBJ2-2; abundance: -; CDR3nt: TGTGCCATCAGTGAGTCGAGGGGGACCGGGGAGCTGTTTTTT; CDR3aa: CAISESRGTGELFF
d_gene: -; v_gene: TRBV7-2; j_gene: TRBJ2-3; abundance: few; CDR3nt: TGTGCCAGCAGCTCCAATCAGCCGGGGCCAGATACGCAGTATTTT; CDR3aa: CASSSNQPGPDTQYF
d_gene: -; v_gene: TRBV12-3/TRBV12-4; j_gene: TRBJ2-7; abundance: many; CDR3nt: TGTGCCAGCACCGACGGGGGCCTTTCTTACGAGCAGTACTTC; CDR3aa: CASTDGGLSYEQYF
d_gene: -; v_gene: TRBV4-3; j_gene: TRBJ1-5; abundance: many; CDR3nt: TGCGCCAGCAGCCAAGCTCTTAAGGGTCGGCAGCCCCAGCATTTT; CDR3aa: CASSQALKGRQPQHF
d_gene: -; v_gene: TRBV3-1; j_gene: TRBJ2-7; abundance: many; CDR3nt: TGTGCCAGCAGCCAAGGCCAGGAGAATTCCTACGAGCAGTACTTC; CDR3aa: CASSQGQENSYEQYF
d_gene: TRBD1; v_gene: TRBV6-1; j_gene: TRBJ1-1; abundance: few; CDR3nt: TGTGCCAGCAGACCCGGGACAGGGGTTACTGAAGCTTTCTTT; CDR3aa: CASRPGTGVTEAFF